This T cell receptor (beta chain) was obtained from a study of siplizumab effects on memory and regulatory T cells. General study findings and limits: Contribution to the alloresponse seemed major for naive T cells, which also seemed more diverse than memory cells.

With regard to this clone: The antigen remains unidentified.

TCRdb keeps only in-frame clones here, not all; method: immunoSEQ multiplex PCR. The data show 98,000 or so clones, over 90% seen once. The V gene lost 8 bases and the J gene lost 4 bases, with 13 bases spanning the gap. The CDR3 spans 13 residues. Germline CDR1 and CDR2: SEHNR and FQNEAQ (reference sequence). The receptor was derived from a human donor in good health. V gene TRBV7-9 combines with J gene TRBJ2-3; D perhaps matches TRBD1 (7 bases). The specimen sequenced was Tregs sorted from blood. CDR3 residues: CASGRRGPDTQYF. The CDR3 DNA sequence: TGTGCCAGCGGTCGGAGGGGGCCAGATACGCAGTATTTT. Complete variable domain (other parts from reference TRBV7-9 and TRBJ2-3): DTGVSQNPRHKITKRGQNVTFRCDPISEHNRLYWYRQTLGQGPEFLTYFQNEAQLEKSRLLSDRFSAERPKGSFSTLEIQRTEQGDSAMYLCASGRRGPDTQYFGPGTRLTVL.